The clone carrying this T cell receptor beta chain occurred many times. This entry belongs to a study of patients with pleural tuberculosis. Each CDR3 protein gets one entry after TCRdb re-called the reads with MiXCR. The sample comprises about 50,000 distinct CDR3 sequences, around 7% of which are singletons, and under 20% rests with the top ten. The V and J ends lost 5 bases and 7 bases respectively, with 11 bases between them. This CDR3 comprises 12 residues. Germline lookup yields CDR1 SGHAT and CDR2 FQNNGV. This receptor was taken from a human donor with pleural tuberculosis. V gene TRBV11-2 combines with J gene TRBJ2-5, with D uncertain. The CDR3 spells CASSPHKGTQYF. CDR3 sequence (DNA): TGTGCCAGCAGCCCCCATAAAGGGACCCAGTACTTC.